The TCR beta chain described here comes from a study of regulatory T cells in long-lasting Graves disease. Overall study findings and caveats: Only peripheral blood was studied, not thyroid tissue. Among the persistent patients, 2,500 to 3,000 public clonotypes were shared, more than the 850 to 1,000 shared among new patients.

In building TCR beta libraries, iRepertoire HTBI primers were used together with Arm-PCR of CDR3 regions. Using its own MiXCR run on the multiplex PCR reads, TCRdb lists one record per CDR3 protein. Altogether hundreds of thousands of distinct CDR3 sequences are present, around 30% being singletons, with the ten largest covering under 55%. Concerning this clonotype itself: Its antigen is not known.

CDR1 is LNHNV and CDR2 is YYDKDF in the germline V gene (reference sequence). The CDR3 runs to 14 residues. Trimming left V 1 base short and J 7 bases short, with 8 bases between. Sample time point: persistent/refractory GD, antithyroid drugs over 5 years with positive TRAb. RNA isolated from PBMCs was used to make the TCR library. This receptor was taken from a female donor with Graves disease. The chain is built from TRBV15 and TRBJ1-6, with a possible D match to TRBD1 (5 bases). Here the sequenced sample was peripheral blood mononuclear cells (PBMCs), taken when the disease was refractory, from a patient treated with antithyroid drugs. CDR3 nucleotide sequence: TGTGCCACCAGCAGAGCCAGGGTGAATTCACCCCTCCACTTT. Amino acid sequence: CATSRARVNSPLHF.